Listed below are T cell receptor beta chains from one sample, sequenced in a study of control samples from healthy donors and cancer patients. The assay was immunoSEQ multiplex PCR, and TCRdb's table has in-frame clones only and misses some. The table has around 140,000 clones, about nine tenths seen once. Sequencing was performed on blood. The receptors derive from a woman aged 45-65 years in good health. CDR3s include the opening cysteine and the closing phenylalanine or tryptophan. The D gene is left open where the match is weak. Part of the rows lack a size; the others show once, few, many or a class for expanded clones.

J,D,size,V,CDR3,DNA
TRBJ2-3,TRBD2,few,TRBV6-4,CASSEGTSGTDTQYF,TGTGCCAGCAGTGAGGGGACTAGCGGTACAGATACGCAGTATTTT
TRBJ1-1,TRBD1,NA,TRBV10-3,CAIRDRGNTEAFF,TGTGCCATCAGGGACAGGGGGAACACTGAAGCTTTCTTT
TRBJ2-7,NA,once,TRBV7-8,CASSRDGNSYEQYF,TGTGCCAGCTCCCGGGACGGGAACTCCTACGAGCAGTACTTC
TRBJ1-4,TRBD1,NA,TRBV14,CASSQDVGGQGKLFF,TGTGCCAGCAGCCAAGATGTGGGGGGACAGGGTAAACTGTTTTTT
TRBJ1-1,NA,NA,TRBV5-1,CASSLERGGTEAFF,TGCGCCAGCAGCTTGGAAAGGGGAGGAACTGAAGCTTTCTTT
TRBJ2-1,NA,NA,TRBV6-5,CASAQGFWNEQFF,TGTGCCAGCGCTCAAGGGTTTTGGAATGAGCAGTTCTTC
TRBJ1-5,TRBD1,NA,TRBV6-5,CASRGGQGSNQPQHF,TGTGCCAGCAGAGGCGGACAGGGCAGCAATCAGCCCCAGCATTTT
TRBJ2-3,TRBD2,NA,TRBV2,CASSEGLAGTTDTQYF,TGTGCCAGCAGCGAAGGACTAGCGGGAACCACAGATACGCAGTATTTT
TRBJ1-2,TRBD1,NA,TRBV2,CASSEMGQFNYGYTF,TGTGCCAGCAGTGAAATGGGACAGTTTAACTATGGCTACACCTTC
TRBJ2-7,TRBD2,NA,TRBV5-4,CASSLGTSGMSEQYF,TGTGCCAGCAGCCTAGGGACTAGCGGGATGTCCGAGCAGTACTTC
TRBJ1-2,NA,NA,TRBV6-1,CASSEALGQNYGYTF,TGTGCCAGCAGTGAAGCTCTCGGCCAGAACTATGGCTACACCTTC
TRBJ2-2,NA,NA,TRBV5-1,CASSFRLDTGELFF,TGCGCCAGCAGCTTCAGACTCGACACCGGGGAGCTGTTTTTT
TRBJ2-5,TRBD1,NA,TRBV7-2,CASSSTTPGQLEETQYF,TGTGCCAGCAGCTCGACAACACCGGGACAGCTAGAAGAGACCCAGTACTTC
TRBJ2-7,NA,NA,TRBV10-3,CAIGVGDGAYEQYF,TGTGCCATCGGAGTGGGAGACGGGGCCTACGAGCAGTACTTC
TRBJ2-7,NA,NA,TRBV7-2,CASSFFKGGNEQYF,TGTGCCAGCAGCTTCTTCAAGGGAGGCAACGAGCAGTACTTC
TRBJ1-3,NA,NA,TRBV19,CASSISGGYGNTIYF,TGTGCCAGTAGTATATCCGGGGGCTACGGAAACACCATATATTTT
TRBJ2-7,TRBD2,NA,TRBV19,CASSTTSGHYEQYF,TGTGCCAGTAGTACGACTAGCGGGCACTACGAGCAGTACTTC
TRBJ1-4,NA,NA,TRBV5-1,CASSLSGTGTEKLFF,TGCGCCAGCAGCTTGAGTGGTACAGGGACGGAAAAACTGTTTTTT
TRBJ2-5,TRBD2,NA,TRBV5-1,CASSFGLAGSETQYF,TGCGCCAGCAGCTTCGGACTAGCGGGATCGGAGACCCAGTACTTC
TRBJ2-1,TRBD1,NA,TRBV6-5,CASSRDRGSEQFF,TGTGCCAGCAGCCGGGACAGGGGGAGTGAGCAGTTCTTC
TRBJ2-7,NA,NA,TRBV3-1/TRBV3-2,CASSQVSHEQYF,TGTGCCAGCAGCCAAGTTTCCCACGAGCAGTACTTC
TRBJ2-1,NA,NA,TRBV11-2,CASSLDSSGYNEQFF,TGTGCCAGCAGCTTAGATAGCTCGGGGTACAATGAGCAGTTCTTC
TRBJ1-2,NA,NA,TRBV29-1,CSVEDYGPLYGYTF,TGCAGCGTTGAAGACTACGGGCCACTCTATGGCTACACCTTC
TRBJ1-2,NA,NA,TRBV6-5,CASRQRGGRLLGYTF,TGTGCCAGCAGGCAACGGGGGGGACGCCTTTTGGGCTACACCTTC
TRBJ1-5,NA,NA,TRBV30,CAWSAPRLLEPQHF,TGTGCCTGGAGTGCTCCCCGTCTTCTGGAGCCCCAGCATTTT
TRBJ1-2,NA,NA,TRBV2,CATRGGQNGYTF,TGTGCCACCCGGGGAGGGCAAAATGGCTACACCTTC
TRBJ2-7,NA,NA,TRBV7-9,CASSPEGHEQYF,TGTGCCAGCAGCCCCGAAGGTCACGAGCAGTACTTC
TRBJ2-3,NA,NA,TRBV4-2,CASSQTTETDTQYF,TGTGCCAGCAGCCAAACTACTGAAACAGATACGCAGTATTTT
TRBJ2-7,NA,NA,TRBV11-2,CASSLGLGYEQYF,TGTGCCAGCAGCTTAGGATTAGGCTACGAGCAGTACTTC
TRBJ1-4,NA,NA,TRBV2,CASSVGGNEKLFF,TGTGCCAGCAGTGTGGGAGGCAATGAAAAACTGTTTTTT
TRBJ1-3,TRBD1,NA,TRBV18,CASSPRQGLSGNTIYF,TGTGCCAGCTCACCCAGACAGGGCCTCTCTGGAAACACCATATATTTT
TRBJ1-6,NA,once,TRBV5-6,CASSLVGPVYNSPLHF,TGTGCCAGCAGCTTGGTCGGCCCAGTCTATAATTCACCCCTCCACTTT
TRBJ1-1,NA,NA,TRBV9,CASSPPDGLEAFF,TGTGCCAGCAGCCCTCCGGACGGCCTAGAAGCTTTCTTT
TRBJ2-3,NA,NA,TRBV9,CASSVVDSTDTQYF,TGTGCCAGCAGCGTAGTCGACTCCACAGATACGCAGTATTTT
TRBJ1-1,NA,NA,TRBV10-3,CAISKGGSEAFF,TGTGCCATCTCGAAAGGTGGTTCTGAAGCTTTCTTT
TRBJ1-3,NA,NA,TRBV28,CASSFSRGAYGNTIYF,TGTGCCAGCAGTTTTAGTAGGGGGGCCTATGGAAACACCATATATTTT
TRBJ2-2,TRBD2,NA,TRBV30,CAWRTSGGPWNTGELFF,TGTGCCTGGAGGACTAGCGGGGGCCCCTGGAACACCGGGGAGCTGTTTTTT
TRBJ2-5,TRBD1,NA,TRBV13,CASSVGQDETQYF,TGTGCCAGCAGCGTTGGACAGGACGAGACCCAGTACTTC
TRBJ2-1,NA,few,TRBV5-1,CASSLVPRSLGEYEQFF,TGCGCCAGCAGCTTGGTGCCCCGCAGCCTAGGCGAGTATGAGCAGTTCTTC
TRBJ1-1,NA,NA,TRBV5-6,CASSLSMNTEAFF,TGTGCCAGCAGCTTGAGTATGAACACTGAAGCTTTCTTT